These 17 T cell receptor beta chains were all obtained from the same sample, sequenced in a study of blood T cell repertoires in COVID-19. Sequencing was performed with immunoSEQ multiplex PCR; in TCRdb, only in-frame clones are kept and a portion is missing. The sample carries 45,000 or so clones, over 65% recorded once. The sequenced sample was peripheral blood. All receptors derive from an elderly man with acute or convalescent COVID-19.

The chain is built from TRBV6-6 and TRBJ2-6, with D tentatively TRBD2 (5 bases). Trimming removed 7 bases from V and 1 base from J, with 8 bases in between. From germline, CDR1 is MNHNY and CDR2 SVGAGI (reference sequence). The CDR3 covers 14 residues. This CDR3 is CASIRGSGANVLTF. The CDR3 region has the DNA TGTGCCAGCATCCGAGGGTCTGGGGCCAACGTCCTGACTTTC.

This clone came up many times. Other DNA variants within this sample encode the same CDR3. The chain employs TRBV5-1 and TRBJ2-7; 9 bases map to TRBD1. V was pared by 3 bases and J by 3 bases, with 1 base of the junction left unmatched. The CDR3 contains 13 residues. Germline-derived CDR1 and CDR2 are SGHRS and YFSETQ. The CDR3 loop reads CASSSGQGYEQYF. The CDR3 DNA reads as TGCGCCAGCAGCTCGGGACAGGGCTACGAGCAGTACTTC.

This sequence joins TRBV29-1 and TRBJ2-3; 9 bases agree with TRBD1. CDR3 length: 16 amino acids. Germline V gene lookup returns CDR1 SQVTM and CDR2 ANQGSEA. Losses at the gene ends were 7 bases for V and 2 bases for J; bases not matched to a gene: 13. For the CDR3, the DNA is TGCAGCGCACCGGGACAGGGAGGACGACTCACAGATACGCAGTATTTT. Its protein is CSAPGQGGRLTDTQYF.

The chain carries TRBV7-9 and TRBJ2-1; 12 bases are a match to TRBD2. Trimming took 4 bases from V and 8 from J; bases not matched to a gene: 12. The germline V gene encodes CDR1 SEHNR and CDR2 FQNEAQ (reference sequence). The CDR3 length is 17 residues. DNA of the CDR3: TGTGCCAGCAGCTCAACCCTACTAGCGGGAGGTAAGGATGAGCAGTTCTTC. This encodes CASSSTLLAGGKDEQFF.

This clone was found a few times. This rearrangement joins TRBV18 to TRBJ2-1; the match to TRBD2 covers 11 bases. Germline loops: CDR1 KGHSH, CDR2 LQKENI. J gave up 7 bases and V 0 bases, and 5 bases lay outside the gene matches. This CDR3 region has 16 residues. CDR3 protein: CASSPPGSGRVNEQFF. The CDR3 DNA reads TGTGCCAGCTCACCACCGGGTAGCGGGAGGGTGAATGAGCAGTTCTTC. Supplemented by reference TRBV18 and TRBJ2-1, the full variable domain reads NAGVMQNPRHLVRRRGQEARLRCSPMKGHSHVYWYRQLPEEGLKFMVYLQKENIIDESGMPKERFSAEFPKEGPSILRIQQVVRGDSAAYFCASSPPGSGRVNEQFFGPGTRLTVL.

CDR3 residues: CAWSEGLAVTDTQYF. CDR3 DNA: TGTGCCTGGAGTGAGGGACTAGCGGTCACAGATACGCAGTATTTT. The chain employs TRBV30 and TRBJ2-3; the match to TRBD2 covers 11 bases. Germline values: CDR1 GTSNPN, CDR2 SVGIG (reference sequence). This CDR3 contains 15 residues. V dropped 1 base and J dropped 2; count of bases not matched to a gene: 2.

The chain couples TRBV6-4 to TRBJ1-6; no firm D call. CDR3 length: 15 amino acids. Germline CDR1 MRHNA, CDR2 SNTAGT. V lost 6 bases and J 10 bases, leaving 19 bases between the germline ends. DNA for the CDR3: TGTGCCAGCAGGGGCCTGAAACCCTCATGGTCACCCCTCCACTTT. Translating it yields CASRGLKPSWSPLHF.

The chain couples TRBV4-3 to TRBJ2-3; the match to TRBD2 covers 8 bases. CDR1 and CDR2 (germline): LGHNA, YSLEER. Trimming removed 0 bases from V and 3 bases from J; junction bases left unmatched: 11. This CDR3 has 18 residues. The CDR3 region is CASSQDNRPAGATDTQYF. The CDR3 DNA reads as TGCGCCAGCAGCCAAGATAACCGCCCAGCGGGAGCAACAGATACGCAGTATTTT.

The rearrangement joins TRBV3-1 (or the pseudogene TRBV3-2) to TRBJ2-5, with TRBD1 matching over 7 bases. After removal of 4 bases from V and 2 bases from J, the junction contained 4 bases not matched to a gene. Germline values: CDR1 LGHDT, CDR2 YNNKEL (reference sequence). The CDR3 runs to 14 residues. The CDR3 loop is CASSLQGRQETQYF. CDR3 in DNA: TGTGCCAGCAGCCTACAGGGGCGACAAGAGACCCAGTACTTC.

This clone was detected once. V and J are TRBV11-2 and TRBJ2-7, with 12 bases fitting TRBD2. This CDR3 spans 15 amino acids. J gave up 2 bases and V 6 bases, and 5 bases lay outside the gene matches. Germline V gene sequence: CDR1 SGHAT, CDR2 FQNNGV. CDR3 coding DNA: TGTGCCAGCAGTGGGACTAGCGGGTTAGCCTACGAGCAGTACTTC. It codes for CASSGTSGLAYEQYF.

The chain recombines TRBV4-2 with TRBJ1-1, with D hard to call. Germline CDR1 is LGHNA and CDR2 is YNFKEQ. V gave up 1 base and J gave up 6 bases, with 9 bases separating them. This CDR3 has 13 residues. Here the CDR3 reads CASSQASRPEAFF. The DNA of the CDR3 is TGTGCCAGCAGCCAAGCTAGCCGCCCTGAAGCTTTCTTT.

This clone was seen just once. The V and J genes are TRBV10-3 and TRBJ2-7; the D gene is possibly TRBD2 (6 bases). V was cut by 2 bases and J by 0 bases, with 14 bases left in between. This CDR3 region has 16 residues. Germline CDR1 reads ENHRY; CDR2 reads SYGVKD. This chain's CDR3 is CAISEGGLSNSYEQYF. As DNA, the CDR3 is TGTGCCATCAGTGAGGGGGGACTTTCAAACTCCTACGAGCAGTACTTC.

The sample holds many counts of this clone. The chain has TRBV11-3 and TRBJ1-1; D possibly corresponds to TRBD1 (5 bases). The V and J ends lost 1 base and 2 bases respectively, with 14 bases between them. The length of the CDR3 is 16 residues. The germline V gene encodes CDR1 SGHNT and CDR2 YENEEA. The CDR3 reads CASSLGGSGPNTEAFF. Here the CDR3 DNA reads TGTGCCAGCAGCTTAGGGGGCTCCGGCCCAAACACTGAAGCTTTCTTT.

The chain couples TRBV29-1 to TRBJ2-2; 13 nucleotides agree with TRBD2. Germline CDR1 reads SQVTM; CDR2 reads ANQGSEA. V dropped 2 bases and J dropped 8; count of bases not matched to a gene: 8. This CDR3 comprises 16 residues. This CDR3 is CSVERSGLAGRGELFF. CDR3 coding DNA: TGCAGCGTTGAACGGTCGGGACTAGCGGGACGAGGGGAGCTGTTTTTT.

This clone was seen just once. The chain is built from TRBV5-6 and TRBJ2-3, with 9 bases aligning to TRBD2. The CDR3 consists of 16 residues. Trimming cost V 4 bases and J 5 bases; bases outside gene matches: 11. Germline V gene lookup returns CDR1 SGHDT and CDR2 YYEEEE. CDR3 sequence reads: CASSRGLARGGDTQYF. The CDR3 DNA sequence: TGTGCCAGCAGCAGGGGACTAGCCCGAGGGGGAGATACGCAGTATTTT.

Only a few counts were recorded for this clone. The chain uses TRBV5-5 and TRBJ2-5; the D gene is possibly TRBD2 (6 bases). This CDR3 is 15 amino acids long. Germline CDR1 reads SGHKS; CDR2 reads YYEKEE (reference sequence). Deletions cut 2 bases from V and 4 bases from J, with 15 bases between. The chain's CDR3 is CASSFGDSLGETQYF. CDR3 coding DNA: TGTGCCAGCAGCTTTGGGGACTCTCTGGGAGAGACCCAGTACTTC.

The chain uses TRBV19 and TRBJ1-4, with D perhaps matching TRBD1 (6 bases). Germline V gives CDR1 LNHDA, CDR2 SQIVND (reference sequence). V lost 5 bases and J lost 3, with 13 bases in between. This CDR3 comprises 15 residues. CDR3 loop: CASSSLQGSNEKLFF. The DNA for the CDR3 is TGTGCCAGTAGTTCGTTACAGGGATCTAATGAAAAACTGTTTTTT.